The T cell receptor (beta chain) described here comes from a study of T cell repertoires in MIS-A myocarditis. The CDR3 extends over 14 amino acids. CDR1 is MDHEN, CDR2 SYDVKM, per germline. V lost 6 bases to trimming and J lost 1 base, with 10 bases between them. Generated by immunoSEQ multiplex PCR, the TCRdb table keeps only in-frame clones and is missing some. The data hold 9,500 to 12,000 clones, with around 88% observed a single time. This sequence originates from a young man with fulminant myocarditis from multisystem inflammatory syndrome in adults (MIS-A) after COVID-19. The source material was thoracic lymph node tissue obtained at autopsy. The chain is built from TRBV28 and TRBJ1-3; D is unresolved. In DNA, the CDR3 is TGTGCCAGCAGAAATGACGGGTCTGGAAACACCATATATTTT. Amino acid sequence: CASRNDGSGNTIYF.